This T cell receptor (beta chain) was sequenced for a study of Ad26.COV2.S vaccination and SARS-CoV-2 variants. Study-wide results and limits: Those who received vaccine or placebo ended up with similar non-spike TCR breadth. Vaccinated individuals (as opposed to placebo recipients) had higher spike-specific TCR breadth. TCR breadth and depth analyses may have underestimated total T cell responses.

Sequenced by immunoSEQ multiplex PCR; TCRdb stores in-frame clones only, minus some. There are 350,000 to 450,000 clones in the sample; around 93% occur only once, and about 1.7% lies in the top ten. Worth noting for this clone: What it binds is unknown.

The treatment here: around 19 received Ad26.COV2.S at low or high dose, single or two shots; several received placebo; per-sample allocation not given. Material that was analyzed had been drawn on day 63 after the first vaccine or placebo injection. V lost 1 base and J 2 bases, leaving 11 bases between the germline ends. Germline assignment: CDR1 LNHNV and CDR2 YYDKDF (reference sequence). This CDR3 contains 16 residues. The sequencing used peripheral blood, collected in a trial of Ad26.COV2.S vaccine versus placebo. This clonotype originated in a person aged 18 to 65 who received the Ad26.COV2.S COVID-19 vaccine or a placebo. The chain joins TRBV15 to TRBJ1-4; perhaps TRBD1 as D (5 bases). CDR3 DNA sequence: TGTGCCACCAGCAGAGCGGGGACGGCGACTAATGAAAAACTGTTTTTT. Protein sequence: CATSRAGTATNEKLFF.